This T cell receptor (beta chain) was identified during a study of cytomegalovirus exposure and HLA in healthy donors. Study information: About 180 million T cells yielded approximately 100 million unique TCR beta sequences, as an earlier analysis found.

In its sample, this clone was seen once. In germline, CDR1 is SEHNR, CDR2 FQNEAQ (reference sequence). Trimming left V 2 bases short and J 4 bases short, with 12 bases between. The CDR3 has 15 amino acids. The PCR was carried out with 60 Vbeta primers and 13 Jbeta primers. Only in-frame clones appear in the TCRdb table, and some are missing; sequencing was by immunoSEQ multiplex PCR. There are 110,000 or so clones in the sample; approximately 76% occur only once, and 15% to 20% lies in the top ten. The gene calls are TRBV7-9 and TRBJ1-3; D gene uncertain. The sequence was collected from a man aged 45-60 years in good health and CMV-seropositive. The sample consisted of PBMCs. The CDR3 is CASSLLSGAGNTIYF. CDR3 sequence (DNA): TGTGCCAGCAGCTTATTGTCAGGTGCCGGAAACACCATATATTTT.